This section outlines one T cell receptor (beta chain) sequence together with its context. Original handling: The authors estimated nucleated cell counts from reference gene primer amplification. Profiling relied on immunoSEQ multiplex PCR, and the TCRdb table lists in-frame clones only, not all of them. V, J and clone size are taken as reported in that table, and D and trimming were inferred from the DNA itself. Here the sample spans 85,000 to 100,000 clones, around 86% being singletons. The V end was cut by 1 base, the J end by 0 bases, with 10 bases between. CDR1 and CDR2 (germline): GTSNPN, SVGIG (reference sequence). CDR3 size: 15 residues. These data are taken from a study of blood T cell repertoires in COVID-19. About the study: Collection of acute and convalescent COVID-19 samples took place in the United States, Italy and Spain.

The TCR sequence derives from a middle-aged man with active or convalescent COVID-19. The chain joins TRBV30 to TRBJ1-5; D uncertain. The sequenced material came from peripheral blood. In DNA, the CDR3 is TGTGCCTGGAGTGCCCTCCCCTATAGCAATCAGCCCCAGCATTTT. Its protein product is CAWSALPYSNQPQHF.